The rows below give T cell receptor beta chains drawn from one sample of a study of T cells in Graves' hyperthyroidism and ophthalmopathy. TCRdb redid the calling of the multiplex PCR reads with MiXCR, one entry per CDR3 protein. The sample records hundreds of thousands of distinct CDR3 sequences, about 17% being singletons. Sequencing was performed on blood. The receptor source for this set is a woman in her twenties or thirties with Graves' hyperthyroidism. Both conserved end residues are part of each CDR3. The D gene is left open where the match is weak. Only part of the rows carry a size: once, few, many, or a class if the clone is expanded.

d_call | j_call | clone_size | v_call | cdr3_nt | cdr3_aa
- | TRBJ2-7 | - | TRBV15 | TGTGCCACCAGCCCGGGACTCGGGTACGAGCAGTACTTC | CATSPGLGYEQYF
- | TRBJ1-4 | few | TRBV27 | TGTGCCAGCAGTTTCAGTTGGGCGGGGGATGAAAAACTGTTTTTT | CASSFSWAGDEKLFF
- | TRBJ1-1 | many | TRBV20-1 | TGCAGTGCTCCTGACAGCAACACTGAAGCTTTCTTT | CSAPDSNTEAFF
TRBD2 | TRBJ2-3 | many | TRBV5-1 | TGCGCCAGCAGCTTGGTACCAGGGAGGGCCCTTAGCACAGATACGCAGTATTTT | CASSLVPGRALSTDTQYF
- | TRBJ2-5 | few | TRBV7-9 | TGTGCCAGCAGCTCGTTGACAGGACAAGAGACCCAGTACTTC | CASSSLTGQETQYF
- | TRBJ2-2 | many | TRBV2 | TGTGCCAGCAGTGAGATAGGGGGACTCCGGAACACCGGGGAGCTGTTTTTT | CASSEIGGLRNTGELFF
- | TRBJ2-4 | - | TRBV12-5 | TGTGCTACTCCGGGCCCTGACGGGGCCAAAAACATTCAGTACTTC | CATPGPDGAKNIQYF
TRBD2 | TRBJ2-2 | - | TRBV24-1 | TGTGCCACCAGTACGCTAGCGGGAGTTTCCGGGGAGCTGTTTTTT | CATSTLAGVSGELFF
- | TRBJ1-6 | few | TRBV9 | TGTGCCAGCAGCCCCCGCGGACCCAGGGATTCACCCCTCCACTTT | CASSPRGPRDSPLHF
- | TRBJ1-2 | many | TRBV3-1 | TGTGCCAGCAGCCAAGATCCAGGGACGGGTGGCTACACCTTC | CASSQDPGTGGYTF
TRBD1 | TRBJ2-2 | many | TRBV11-2 | TGTGCCACTACACCGCCGGGACAGGGCGCCACCGGGGAGCTGTTTTTT | CATTPPGQGATGELFF
- | TRBJ2-3 | many | TRBV13 | TGTGCCAGCAGCGGTCGGACAGCAGACACAGATACGCAGTATTTT | CASSGRTADTDTQYF
TRBD1 | TRBJ2-1 | - | TRBV19 | TGTGCCAGTAGTATCACCCACAGGGGTCTCTCCTACAATGAGCAGTTCTTC | CASSITHRGLSYNEQFF
- | TRBJ2-1 | - | TRBV5-6 | TGTGCCAGCAGCCGAACTCCAGGGAGTTTAAATGAGCAGTTCTTC | CASSRTPGSLNEQFF
TRBD1 | TRBJ1-5 | - | TRBV28 | TGTGCCAGCAGTTATCCGGGACAGGGGGCCCATTTGTTCGACCAGCCCCAGCATTTT | CASSYPGQGAHLFDQPQHF
- | TRBJ2-1 | few | TRBV14 | TGTGCCAGCAGCCAAGGGGACTTGGGGTGGTACAATGAGCAGTTCTTC | CASSQGDLGWYNEQFF
- | TRBJ2-7 | few | TRBV2 | TGTGCCAGCAGGCAGCGTTACTACGAGCAGTACTTC | CASRQRYYEQYF
- | TRBJ1-5 | few | TRBV18 | TGTGCCAGCTCACCAATCAGGGGTGTGGACCAGCCCCAGCATTTT | CASSPIRGVDQPQHF
- | TRBJ1-1 | - | TRBV9 | TGTGCCAGCAGCCCCAGGACTTCGGTCGGCACTGAAGCTTTCTTT | CASSPRTSVGTEAFF
- | TRBJ2-2 | few | TRBV5-1 | TGCGCCAGCAGCTTACAGGTTGGTGGCACCGGGGAGCTGTTTTTT | CASSLQVGGTGELFF
TRBD1 | TRBJ1-2 | many | TRBV28 | TGTGCCAGCCTTGGAGACAGGGTGAACTATGGCTACACCTTC | CASLGDRVNYGYTF
TRBD2 | TRBJ2-2 | many | TRBV2 | TGTGCCAGCAGTGTTTCTAGCGGGAGGGACACCGGGGAGCTGTTTTTT | CASSVSSGRDTGELFF
TRBD1 | TRBJ2-6 | few | TRBV19 | TGTGCCAGTAAGGCCCCTACAGGGGCTGGGGCCAACGTCCTGACTTTC | CASKAPTGAGANVLTF
- | TRBJ2-3 | many | TRBV5-1 | TGCGCCAGCAGCTTGATGGTTTCAGATACGCAGTATTTT | CASSLMVSDTQYF
- | TRBJ1-5 | - | TRBV3-1 | TGTGCCAGCAGCCAAGCTGACAATCAGCCCCAGCATTTT | CASSQADNQPQHF
- | TRBJ2-1 | few | TRBV24-1 | TGTGCCACCAGTGATACGGGACGGCACTCCTACAATGAGCAGTTCTTC | CATSDTGRHSYNEQFF
- | TRBJ1-1 | - | TRBV19 | TGTGCCAGTAGTATAGTGCACGGATTGAACACTGAAGCTTTCTTT | CASSIVHGLNTEAFF
- | TRBJ2-1 | many | TRBV5-1 | TGCGCCAGCAGCCTGAGTGGGGAATCCTACAATGAGCAGTTCTTC | CASSLSGESYNEQFF
- | TRBJ1-6 | - | TRBV29-1 | TGCAGCGTATATACCCTCAGGGACGGAGGAACGAGCTCCTATAATTCACCCCTCCACTTT | CSVYTLRDGGTSSYNSPLHF
- | TRBJ1-2 | many | TRBV18 | TGTGCCAGCTCACCACCCTTATCTAACTATGGCTACACCTTC | CASSPPLSNYGYTF
TRBD1 | TRBJ2-3 | many | TRBV7-3 | TGTGCCAGCAGCGCAGGGACAGGGGGTGATACGCAGTATTTT | CASSAGTGGDTQYF
- | TRBJ2-3 | - | TRBV5-4 | TGTGCCAGCAGCCATTCACAATACAGGGTTGAGACAGATACGCAGTATTTT | CASSHSQYRVETDTQYF
TRBD2 | TRBJ2-1 | many | TRBV7-3 | TGTGCCAGCAGCAAAACTAGCGCCTCCTACAATGAGCAGTTCTTC | CASSKTSASYNEQFF